This T cell receptor (beta chain) was recovered during a study of control samples from healthy donors and cancer patients. CDR1 is SGDLS, CDR2 YYNGEE, per germline. Trimming took off 4 bases at V and 5 bases at J, with 13 bases between the two ends. CDR3 size: 15 residues. The table came from immunoSEQ multiplex PCR; TCRdb's copy has only in-frame clones and leaves some out. The profile shows tens of thousands of clones, 92% of them singletons. The sequence was collected from a man aged 40-49 years with colorectal cancer. The specimen was PBMCs. The V call is TRBV9, the J call TRBJ1-6; D gene ambiguous. This CDR3 reads CASSLSIRDNSPLHF. The CDR3, as DNA: TGTGCCAGCAGCCTTAGTATCAGAGATAATTCACCCCTCCACTTT.